This T cell receptor beta chain was profiled in a study of breast tumors, draining lymph nodes, adjacent tissues. MiXCR, applied by TCRdb to the multiplex PCR reads, yields one record per CDR3 protein. This table holds approximately 250,000 distinct CDR3 sequences, about 34% found once. This clonotype was observed a handful of times. Breast cancer patients provided tissue from their axillary draining lymph nodes. The CDR3 has 12 residues. Germline loops: CDR1 SEHNR, CDR2 FQNEAQ (reference sequence). The V and J ends lost 5 bases and 8 bases respectively, with 12 bases between them. This receptor was obtained from a female donor with breast cancer. Some clones in this sample may be carry-over from other donors' samples. This chain joins TRBV7-9 and TRBJ1-2; no reliable D call. The sample was axillary lymph node tissue. CDR3 protein: CASSPGVGGYTF. For the CDR3, the DNA is TGTGCCAGCAGCCCCGGGGTTGGAGGCTACACCTTC.